These T cell receptor beta chains were read from a single sample in a study of siplizumab effects on memory and regulatory T cells. No antigen has been identified for these receptors. Libraries were prepared by immunoSEQ multiplex PCR; TCRdb keeps only in-frame clonotypes and omits some of them. The data contain 12,000 or so clones, almost 40% of them singletons. Sequenced input: CFSE-low (dividing) CD8+ T cells sorted from an allogeneic mixed lymphocyte reaction. All receptors come from a human donor in good health; the cells came from an allogeneic mixed lymphocyte reaction. CDR3s include the opening cysteine and the closing phenylalanine or tryptophan. D genes are given only for firm matches. Rows give clone size only sometimes, using once, few, many, or a class for an expanded clone.

abundance: .
d_gene: TRBD1
v_gene: TRBV27
j_gene: TRBJ2-3
CDR3nt: TGTGCCAGCAGTTGGGGGACAGGGTACCCCACAGATACGCAGTATTTT
CDR3aa: CASSWGTGYPTDTQYF

abundance: .
d_gene: .
v_gene: TRBV5-1
j_gene: TRBJ2-7
CDR3nt: TGCGCCAGCAGCTTTTCGCTAGAATCTAACGAGCAGTACTTC
CDR3aa: CASSFSLESNEQYF

abundance: once
d_gene: TRBD1
v_gene: TRBV29-1
j_gene: TRBJ1-3
CDR3nt: TGCAGCGTTGTGGGGACAGGGGGTTGGGACACCATATATTTT
CDR3aa: CSVVGTGGWDTIYF

abundance: .
d_gene: TRBD1
v_gene: TRBV9
j_gene: TRBJ1-2
CDR3nt: TGTGCCAGCAGCGTAGAATGGGACAGGGGACGTGGTGGCTACACCTTC
CDR3aa: CASSVEWDRGRGGYTF

abundance: .
d_gene: .
v_gene: TRBV4-2
j_gene: TRBJ2-1
CDR3nt: TGTGCCAGCAGCCAAGATAAGAGCTCCTACAATGAGCAGTTCTTC
CDR3aa: CASSQDKSSYNEQFF

abundance: few
d_gene: .
v_gene: TRBV29-1
j_gene: TRBJ2-1
CDR3nt: TGCAGCGTTGAAGATCTCGGCGCAAACTTCTTC
CDR3aa: CSVEDLGANFF

abundance: .
d_gene: .
v_gene: TRBV18
j_gene: TRBJ2-7
CDR3nt: TGTGCCAGCTCACCAAGGGCCTCCTACGAGCAGTACTTC
CDR3aa: CASSPRASYEQYF

abundance: .
d_gene: TRBD1
v_gene: TRBV4-3
j_gene: TRBJ2-2
CDR3nt: TGCGCCAGCACAGAAGGGACAGGAGGCACCGGGGAGCTGTTTTTT
CDR3aa: CASTEGTGGTGELFF

abundance: once
d_gene: .
v_gene: TRBV11-2
j_gene: TRBJ2-7
CDR3nt: TGTGCCAGCAGCTTCCCTCTAGATCACCGGGGAGAGCAGTACTTC
CDR3aa: CASSFPLDHRGEQYF

abundance: .
d_gene: .
v_gene: TRBV7-9
j_gene: TRBJ2-1
CDR3nt: TGTGCCAGCAGCCCTGACTACCTGACCAATGAGCAGTTCTTC
CDR3aa: CASSPDYLTNEQFF

abundance: .
d_gene: .
v_gene: TRBV21-1
j_gene: TRBJ1-6
CDR3nt: TGTGCCAGCAGCAAAGCAGCGAGACAGGGGTTCTTTAATTCACCCCTCCACTTT
CDR3aa: CASSKAARQGFFNSPLHF

abundance: .
d_gene: .
v_gene: TRBV19
j_gene: TRBJ2-7
CDR3nt: TGTGCCAGTAGTATAGAACGCCACGAGCAGTACTTC
CDR3aa: CASSIERHEQYF

abundance: .
d_gene: TRBD1
v_gene: TRBV7-9
j_gene: TRBJ1-4
CDR3nt: TGTGCCAGCAGCCCCAGGGACAGCCGTAATGAAAAACTGTTTTTT
CDR3aa: CASSPRDSRNEKLFF

abundance: few
d_gene: .
v_gene: TRBV7-9
j_gene: TRBJ2-3
CDR3nt: TGTGCCAGCAGTTCAGCTGCAGATACGCAGTATTTT
CDR3aa: CASSSAADTQYF

abundance: few
d_gene: .
v_gene: TRBV15
j_gene: TRBJ2-3
CDR3nt: TGTGCCACCAGCACCTGGACCCTCACAGATACGCAGTATTTT
CDR3aa: CATSTWTLTDTQYF

abundance: .
d_gene: .
v_gene: TRBV7-6
j_gene: TRBJ2-7
CDR3nt: TGTGCCAGCAGCTTACGGGGGGCCTCCTACGAGCAGTACTTC
CDR3aa: CASSLRGASYEQYF

abundance: many
d_gene: .
v_gene: TRBV11-1
j_gene: TRBJ2-3
CDR3nt: TGTGCCAGCAGCTTACTGGACAGCGGGAATGCATATACGCAGTATTTT
CDR3aa: CASSLLDSGNAYTQYF

abundance: .
d_gene: .
v_gene: TRBV7-9
j_gene: TRBJ2-7
CDR3nt: TGTGCCAGCAGCTTAGTCGGGGTCACAGAGCAGTACTTC
CDR3aa: CASSLVGVTEQYF

abundance: few
d_gene: .
v_gene: TRBV4-3
j_gene: TRBJ1-1
CDR3nt: TGCGCCAGCAGCCAAGATTGGCTCGGCGTGAACACTGAAGCTTTCTTT
CDR3aa: CASSQDWLGVNTEAFF

abundance: .
d_gene: .
v_gene: TRBV9
j_gene: TRBJ1-2
CDR3nt: TGTGCCAGCAGCCTGGGTTGGGGCGGGGATTTTGGCTACACCTTC
CDR3aa: CASSLGWGGDFGYTF

abundance: medium-sized
d_gene: TRBD1
v_gene: TRBV13
j_gene: TRBJ1-2
CDR3nt: TGTGCCAGCAGCTTACAGGGACAGGGGAACTATGGCTACACCTTC
CDR3aa: CASSLQGQGNYGYTF

abundance: .
d_gene: .
v_gene: TRBV11-3
j_gene: TRBJ2-7
CDR3nt: TGTGCCAGCACCCTAACCTCGACAGGATTCTACGAGCAGTACTTC
CDR3aa: CASTLTSTGFYEQYF

abundance: few
d_gene: TRBD1
v_gene: TRBV29-1
j_gene: TRBJ2-3
CDR3nt: TGCAGCGCCAGGGCTCCTTTCTCGACAGGGAATGAGCAGTATTTT
CDR3aa: CSARAPFSTGNEQYF

abundance: .
d_gene: TRBD1
v_gene: TRBV28
j_gene: TRBJ2-7
CDR3nt: TGTGCCAGCAGTTCCATTCGACAGGGTACCGACTACGAGCAGTACTTC
CDR3aa: CASSSIRQGTDYEQYF

abundance: .
d_gene: TRBD2
v_gene: TRBV6-5
j_gene: TRBJ2-1
CDR3nt: TGTGCCAGCAGTCAGAGCGGGGGGGCTCGAAATGAGCAGTTCTTC
CDR3aa: CASSQSGGARNEQFF

abundance: .
d_gene: .
v_gene: TRBV19
j_gene: TRBJ2-2
CDR3nt: TGTGCCAGTAGTATAGTCGGCGTAGGAACCGGGGAGCTGTTTTTT
CDR3aa: CASSIVGVGTGELFF

abundance: .
d_gene: .
v_gene: TRBV4-1
j_gene: TRBJ2-1
CDR3nt: TGCGCCAGTAGCCAAGATCGCCTCTACAATGAGCAGTTCTTC
CDR3aa: CASSQDRLYNEQFF

abundance: .
d_gene: .
v_gene: TRBV25-1
j_gene: TRBJ2-1
CDR3nt: TGTGCCAGCAGTGACCTCTCCCTAGGGGATGAGCAGTTCTTC
CDR3aa: CASSDLSLGDEQFF

abundance: many
d_gene: TRBD1
v_gene: TRBV2
j_gene: TRBJ1-2
CDR3nt: TGTGCCAGCAGTCAAGAGACAGGGGTCCATGGCTACACCTTC
CDR3aa: CASSQETGVHGYTF

abundance: .
d_gene: .
v_gene: TRBV30
j_gene: TRBJ2-7
CDR3nt: TGTGCCTGGAGTGTAGGGCAGGGGTTCGAGCAGTACTTC
CDR3aa: CAWSVGQGFEQYF

abundance: .
d_gene: TRBD1
v_gene: TRBV11-3
j_gene: TRBJ1-1
CDR3nt: TGTGCCAGCACCCCCGGGACAGGGCCTTTGAACACTGAAGCTTTCTTT
CDR3aa: CASTPGTGPLNTEAFF

abundance: medium-sized
d_gene: .
v_gene: TRBV27
j_gene: TRBJ2-7
CDR3nt: TGTGCCAGCAGTTACGGGACCAACTACGAGCAGTACTTC
CDR3aa: CASSYGTNYEQYF

abundance: few
d_gene: TRBD2
v_gene: TRBV30
j_gene: TRBJ2-3
CDR3nt: TGTGCCTGGAGTGTCGGACTAGAGCCCCTAGAGACGCAGTATTTT
CDR3aa: CAWSVGLEPLETQYF

abundance: few
d_gene: .
v_gene: TRBV5-4
j_gene: TRBJ2-3
CDR3nt: TGTGCCAGCAGCTCTGCAGGGTGGCACCCAGATACGCAGTATTTT
CDR3aa: CASSSAGWHPDTQYF

abundance: medium-sized
d_gene: .
v_gene: TRBV5-1
j_gene: TRBJ2-3
CDR3nt: TGCGCCAGCAGCTTGGGGACAGTTAGCACAGATACGCAGTATTTT
CDR3aa: CASSLGTVSTDTQYF

abundance: .
d_gene: .
v_gene: TRBV13
j_gene: TRBJ2-7
CDR3nt: TGTGCCAGCAGCTTGGGCAGGGGTGTCGAGCAGTACTTC
CDR3aa: CASSLGRGVEQYF

abundance: .
d_gene: .
v_gene: TRBV19
j_gene: TRBJ2-3
CDR3nt: TGTGCCAGTAGTAAGGACCTCACAGGGACAAACACAGATACGCAGTATTTT
CDR3aa: CASSKDLTGTNTDTQYF

abundance: medium-sized
d_gene: .
v_gene: TRBV5-1
j_gene: TRBJ1-1
CDR3nt: TGCGCCAGCAGCGGCAACAGAGAAGCTTTCTTT
CDR3aa: CASSGNREAFF

abundance: .
d_gene: .
v_gene: TRBV11-1
j_gene: TRBJ1-1
CDR3nt: TGTGCCAGCAGCTTCCTGGCAGAGAACACTGAAGCTTTCTTT
CDR3aa: CASSFLAENTEAFF

abundance: .
d_gene: .
v_gene: TRBV6-5
j_gene: TRBJ1-6
CDR3nt: TGTGCCAGCAGTTACGGGCTGAATTCACCCCTCCACTTT
CDR3aa: CASSYGLNSPLHF

abundance: .
d_gene: TRBD1
v_gene: TRBV5-4
j_gene: TRBJ1-3
CDR3nt: TGTGCCAGCAGCTCTCCGGGACAGGGTCTCTCTGGAAACACCATATATTTT
CDR3aa: CASSSPGQGLSGNTIYF

abundance: .
d_gene: .
v_gene: TRBV27
j_gene: TRBJ1-1
CDR3nt: TGTGCCAGCAGTTCAACAGGGTACACTGAAGCTTTCTTT
CDR3aa: CASSSTGYTEAFF